The 2 T cell receptor beta chains below come from one sample, sequenced in a study of blood T cell repertoires in COVID-19 (dated by TCRdb to the early 2020s). The library came from the immunoSEQ multiplex PCR assay. What TCRdb holds here is the immuneACCESS table cut down to in-frame rearrangements. Part of the clones is not present; checked against another copy, under half of the missing clones reflect an unresolved V gene, and the others are unexplained. The sample table shows more than 95,000 clones, and 85% to 90% are seen once. Around 4.1% of the sample is held by the ten biggest clonotypes. The specimen sequenced was peripheral blood. These receptors came from a man aged 45 to 65 with acute or convalescent COVID-19.

The chain is built from TRBV30 and TRBJ2-3; 9 nucleotides match TRBD2. The J segment lost 6 bases and the V segment lost 3 bases, leaving 10 bases of the junction unmatched. This CDR3 has 15 residues. In germline, CDR1 is GTSNPN, CDR2 SVGIG (reference sequence). CDR3 in DNA: TGTGCCTGGAGCGTCGGCGGGGGGGCAGGTGATACGCAGTATTTT. It translates to CAWSVGGGAGDTQYF.

The chain carries TRBV10-1 and TRBJ1-5; D remains unclear. Germline CDR1 and CDR2: WNHNN and SYGVQD (reference sequence). The ends were cut back, 2 bases at V and 8 bases at J, with 10 bases in the middle. This CDR3 has 13 amino acids. CDR3: CASSERGMEPQHF. In nucleotides, the CDR3 is TGCGCCAGCAGTGAGAGAGGGATGGAGCCCCAGCATTTT.